This TCR beta chain was identified in a study of T cells in Graves' hyperthyroidism and ophthalmopathy. Study outcomes and limitations: Most thyroid-expanded clonotypes above 0.001 were also found in blood.

This clonotype was picked up many times. Antigen specificity is unknown. The CDR3 is made up of 16 amino acids. The germline V gene has CDR1 DFQATT and CDR2 SNEGSKA (reference sequence). V shed 4 bases, J shed 3 bases, and the junction held 14 bases outside the gene matches. It was RNA transcripts that yielded the amplified TCR beta CDR3 regions. HTBI primers were used for first-round RT-PCR of the TCR CDR3. Each CDR3 protein gets one entry after TCRdb re-called the multiplex PCR reads with MiXCR. Seen here are under 350,000 distinct CDR3 sequences, approximately 15% observed once, and the top ten hold around 32%. Uncontrolled infection, other autoimmune disease, pregnancy or lactation barred patients from enrollment. For the diagnoses, clinical symptoms, serum thyroxine and TRAb, thyroid ultrasound and orbital computed tomography were used. Each 10 ml fresh peripheral blood draw supplied the PBMCs.

J is TRBJ2-7 and V is TRBV20-1; TRBD1 aligns across 8 bases. This clonotype was obtained from a woman aged 40 to 55 with Graves' ophthalmopathy. Source material: blood. The CDR3 DNA reads TGCAGTGCTAAAGACGACAGGGGCTCTCATATCTACGAGCAGTACTTC. It is translated as CSAKDDRGSHIYEQYF.